This TCR beta chain was identified in a study of regulatory T cells in long-lasting Graves disease. General observations from the study: Accuracy could have been hurt by small sample size.

On this clonotype itself: The antigen remains unidentified.

Arm-PCR of CDR3 regions and iRepertoire HTBI primers were used to build TCR beta libraries. MiXCR, run by TCRdb on the multiplex PCR reads, gives a single entry per CDR3 protein. The sample lists hundreds of thousands of distinct CDR3 sequences, about 32% seen once, with about 40% in the top ten. Time point given: persistent/refractory GD, antithyroid drugs over 5 years with positive TRAb. The TCR library was prepared using RNA isolated from PBMCs. One endocrinology department in Xi'an, China, was where patients came from. CDR1 is MNHNY, CDR2 SVGAGI, per germline (reference sequence). The CDR3 has 15 residues. V was pared by 0 bases and J by 1 base, with 10 bases between.

V usage is TRBV6-6 and J usage is TRBJ2-7, with D unclear. The sequences come from peripheral blood mononuclear cells (PBMCs), collected when the disease was refractory, from a patient treated with antithyroid drugs. This TCR derives from a female donor with Graves disease. In DNA, the CDR3 is TGTGCCAGCAGTTACTCAACGGAGAGTTCCTACGAGCAGTACTTC. Translated: CASSYSTESSYEQYF.